Below, one T cell receptor (beta chain) is given with its context. The antigen is not known. As every portion of the isolated RNA was reverse transcribed, the sequencing read expressed TCRB transcripts. Using immunoSEQ multiplex PCR, the repertoire was profiled, and TCRdb retains in-frame clones only, with some absent. Among about 700,000 clones listed, about an eighth were seen once. The data were taken from a study of beta chain features in type 1 diabetes. The wider study: Examination covered around 100 million sorted cells spanning all samples. Points from the study as a whole: All four CD4+ subsets of Type 1 diabetes patients contained TCRB CDR3s that were moderately but significantly shorter.

Blood was collected once per donor into heparin, averaging around 120 mL. Sorted populations were all over 98% pure. The CDR3 length is 13 residues. Per germline, CDR1 SSHAT and CDR2 FNYEAQ (reference sequence). Sequenced input: naive CD4+ T cells from blood. The clonotype was recovered from a man between 18 and 35 years old with type 1 diabetes. This chain joins TRBV7-7 and TRBJ1-1; a weak D match, TRBD1 (5 bases). This CDR3 is CATSRGEGTEAFF. The CDR3 DNA reads TGTGCGACATCTCGGGGGGAGGGCACTGAAGCTTTCTTT.